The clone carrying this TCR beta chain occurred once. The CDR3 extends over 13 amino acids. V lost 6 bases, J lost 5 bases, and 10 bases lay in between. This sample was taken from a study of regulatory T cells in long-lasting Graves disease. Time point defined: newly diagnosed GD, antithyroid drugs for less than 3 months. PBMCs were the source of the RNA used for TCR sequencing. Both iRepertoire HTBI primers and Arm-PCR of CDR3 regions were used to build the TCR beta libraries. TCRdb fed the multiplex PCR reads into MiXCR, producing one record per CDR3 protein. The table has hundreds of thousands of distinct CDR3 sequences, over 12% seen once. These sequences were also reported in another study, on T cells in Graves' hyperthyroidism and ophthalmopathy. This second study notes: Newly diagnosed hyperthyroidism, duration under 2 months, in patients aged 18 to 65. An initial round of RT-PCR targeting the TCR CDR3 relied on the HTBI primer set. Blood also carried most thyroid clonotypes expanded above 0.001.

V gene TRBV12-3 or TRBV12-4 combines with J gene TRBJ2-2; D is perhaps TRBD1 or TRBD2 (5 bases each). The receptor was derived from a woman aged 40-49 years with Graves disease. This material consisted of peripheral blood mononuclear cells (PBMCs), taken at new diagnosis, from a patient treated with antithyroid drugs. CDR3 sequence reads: CASSGAGTGELFF. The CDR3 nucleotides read TGTGCCAGCAGCGGGGCCGGGACCGGGGAGCTGTTTTTT.